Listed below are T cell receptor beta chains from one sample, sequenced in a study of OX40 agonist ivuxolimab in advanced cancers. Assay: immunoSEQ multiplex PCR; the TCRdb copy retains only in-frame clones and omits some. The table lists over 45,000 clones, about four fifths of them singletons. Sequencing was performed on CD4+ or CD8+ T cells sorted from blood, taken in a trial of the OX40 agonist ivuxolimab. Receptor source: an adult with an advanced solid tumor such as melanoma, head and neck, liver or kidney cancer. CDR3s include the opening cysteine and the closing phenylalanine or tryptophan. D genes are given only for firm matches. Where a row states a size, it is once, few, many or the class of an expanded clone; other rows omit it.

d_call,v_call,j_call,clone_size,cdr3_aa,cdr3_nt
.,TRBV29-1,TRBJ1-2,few,CSVGDNLGSGYTF,TGCAGCGTTGGTGACAACCTAGGATCTGGCTACACCTTC
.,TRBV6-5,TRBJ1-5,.,CASGGYSNQPQHF,TGTGCCAGTGGGGGCTATAGCAATCAGCCCCAGCATTTT
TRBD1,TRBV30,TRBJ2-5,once,CAWKNGNRGETQYF,TGTGCCTGGAAGAATGGGAACAGGGGGGAGACCCAGTACTTC
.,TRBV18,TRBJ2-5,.,CASSTYQETQYF,TGTGCCAGCTCTACGTACCAAGAGACCCAGTACTTC
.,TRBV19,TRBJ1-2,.,CASSPSVVRQDIYGYTF,TGTGCCAGTAGTCCCTCAGTAGTTCGGCAGGACATCTATGGCTACACCTTC
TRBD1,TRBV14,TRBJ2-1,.,CASSPLAGQGLILSNEQFF,TGTGCCAGCAGCCCCCTGGCCGGACAGGGCCTTATTTTATCTAATGAGCAGTTCTTC
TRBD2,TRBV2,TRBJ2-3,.,CASKRLAGGGDTQYF,TGTGCCAGCAAGAGACTAGCGGGAGGGGGGGATACGCAGTATTTT
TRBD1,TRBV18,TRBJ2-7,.,CASSPSSGTGFLHEQYF,TGTGCCAGCTCACCTAGTTCCGGGACAGGGTTTTTACACGAGCAGTACTTC
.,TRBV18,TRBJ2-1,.,CASSPGAEGHNEQFF,TGTGCCAGCTCACCGGGGGCAGAGGGGCACAATGAGCAGTTCTTC
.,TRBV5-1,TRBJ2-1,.,CASSFRDIKFF,TGCGCCAGCAGCTTTAGGGACATAAAGTTCTTC
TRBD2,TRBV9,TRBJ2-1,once,CASSVAVTSGYNEQFF,TGTGCCAGCAGCGTAGCGGTGACTAGCGGATACAATGAGCAGTTCTTC
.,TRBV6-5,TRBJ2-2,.,CASSYGQINTGELFF,TGTGCCAGCAGTTACGGACAGATAAACACCGGGGAGCTGTTTTTT